The T cell receptor (beta chain) described here comes from a study of neurological immune-mediated disorders. Many counts were recorded for this clonotype. The V segment lost 4 bases and the J segment 5 bases; nucleotides outside the gene matches: 3. The CDR3 contains 13 residues. Germline values: CDR1 SGHRS, CDR2 YFSETQ. Documented time point: longitudinal time-point 1 (baseline). TCRdb used MiXCR to reprocess the 5' RACE reads, holding one entry per CDR3 protein. The top ten hold around 4.3% of the sample, which has tens of thousands of distinct CDR3 sequences, roughly 13% seen once. V usage is TRBV5-1 and J usage is TRBJ2-3, with TRBD2 matching 8 bases. Sequenced input: PBMCs. The receptor was isolated from a female donor with HTLV-1-associated myelopathy (HAM/TSP). The CDR3 reads CASSGGGQDTQYF. CDR3 nucleotides: TGCGCCAGCAGCGGCGGGGGGCAAGATACGCAGTATTTT.